The TCR beta chain described here comes from a study of neoadjuvant anti-PD-1 for oral cavity cancer. The length of the CDR3 is 15 residues. Germline V gives CDR1 MNHEY, CDR2 SVGAGI. Trimming took 7 bases from V and 2 from J; bases not matched to a gene: 7. Produced via immunoSEQ multiplex PCR; TCRdb's table is partial and in-frame only. The table shows about 14,000 clones, with approximately 70% occurring only once. These newly diagnosed stage II-IVA oral cavity squamous cell carcinoma patients had no prior systemic or radiation treatment. Here the sequenced sample was PBMCs, taken before nivolumab (anti-PD-1) treatment. This TCR was recovered from a person aged 40 to 85 with oral cavity squamous cell carcinoma. The chain couples TRBV6-5 to TRBJ2-2, with 7 nucleotides matching TRBD2. CDR3 nucleotides: TGTGCCAGCACCAAGGGAGGGGTTAACACCGGGGAGCTGTTTTTT. As protein: CASTKGGVNTGELFF.